The 31 T cell receptor beta chains in this list originate from one sample, sequenced in a study of blood T cells in healthy people across ages. A second PCR, run for roughly 7 to 12 cycles, used a sample-barcoded 5' primer plus a J-beta primer mix. MiXCR, applied by TCRdb to the 5' RACE reads, yields one record per CDR3 protein. Here the sample spans 750,000 or so distinct CDR3 sequences, approximately 25% being singletons. These same data were also listed under a study on T cells of mothers and their children.

Sequencing input: blood. The receptors were sampled from a boy aged 5-17 years in good health.

The sample holds a few counts of this clonotype. The CDR3 sequence: CASSFNKNTEAFF. As DNA, the CDR3 is TGCGCCAGCAGCTTTAACAAGAACACTGAAGCTTTCTTT. The chain recombines TRBV5-1 with TRBJ1-1; D unclear. CDR1 is SGHRS, CDR2 YFSETQ, per germline. CDR3 size: 13 residues. Trimming stripped 2 bases from V and 1 base from J, with 6 bases between.

This clonotype has only one observation. V and J are TRBV3-1 and TRBJ2-7, with unresolved D. Germline V gives CDR1 LGHDT, CDR2 YNNKEL (reference sequence). The CDR3 loop spans 15 amino acids. V was clipped by 0 bases and J by 1 base, with 10 bases between them. As DNA, the CDR3 is TGTGCCAGCAGCCAAGACGCTCAATATTCCTACGAGCAGTACTTC. Its translation is CASSQDAQYSYEQYF.

This chain links TRBV12-3 or TRBV12-4 with TRBJ2-7; D gene unclear. The V gene lost 6 bases and the J gene lost 3 bases, with 15 bases spanning the gap. The CDR3 runs to 14 residues. CDR3 sequence (DNA): TGTGCCAGCAGAGACTCTATGCGAGACTACGAGCAGTACTTC. As protein: CASRDSMRDYEQYF.

CDR3 region: CASSQDTGASYGYTF. CDR3 nucleotides: TGTGCCAGCAGCCAAGATACCGGTGCAAGCTATGGCTACACCTTC. The chain combines TRBV4-2 with TRBJ1-2; no firm D call. There are 15 residues in the CDR3. Germline V lookup: CDR1 LGHNA, CDR2 YNFKEQ. V shed 0 bases and J shed 4 bases, with 12 bases lying between them.

This clonotype was observed a few times. CDR3 nucleotide sequence: TGCAGCGTTGAAGATCTGGGCCAGGGAAATGGCTACACCTTC. This encodes CSVEDLGQGNGYTF. V gene TRBV29-1 combines with J gene TRBJ1-2; perhaps TRBD1 as D (5 bases). V lost 0 bases and J lost 6, with 14 bases in between. CDR3 length: 14 residues. CDR1 SQVTM and CDR2 ANQGSEA come from the germline V gene. The full variable domain, completed using reference TRBV29-1 and TRBJ1-2, is SAVISQKPSRDICQRGTSLTIQCQVDSQVTMMFWYRQQPGQSLTLIATANQGSEATYESGFVIDKFPISRPNLTFSTLTVSNMSPEDSSIYLCSVEDLGQGNGYTFGSGTRLTVV.

The rearrangement joins TRBV4-1 to TRBJ2-7; D is perhaps TRBD1 (6 bases). From germline, CDR1 is MGHRA and CDR2 YSYEKL. V was shortened by 2 bases and J by 12 bases, with 17 bases between the two germline ends. The CDR3 covers 13 residues. CDR3 loop: CASSQRGQPELYF. The DNA of the CDR3 is TGCGCCAGCAGCCAACGTGGACAGCCCGAATTGTACTTC.

This clonotype has a handful of counts. The gene calls are TRBV15 and TRBJ2-4; no clear D gene. The CDR3 sequence is 14 residues long. The germline V gene has CDR1 LNHNV and CDR2 YYDKDF (reference sequence). V was cut by 5 bases and J by 1 base, with 9 bases left in between. The CDR3 here is CATSGVAAKNIQYF. The CDR3 nucleotides read TGTGCCACCAGCGGCGTTGCTGCCAAAAACATTCAGTACTTC.

The V and J genes are TRBV7-9 and TRBJ2-1, with 10 bases that match TRBD1. Unmatched junction bases numbered 8, after V lost 4 bases and J lost 5 bases. Germline CDR1 is SEHNR and CDR2 is FQNEAQ (reference sequence). There are 16 residues in the CDR3. The CDR3: CASSSTTGGIDNEQFF. The CDR3 nucleotides are TGTGCCAGCAGCTCAACGACAGGGGGCATCGACAATGAGCAGTTCTTC.

The J gene is TRBJ2-1, the V gene TRBV12-3 or TRBV12-4; 10 bases agree with TRBD1. J gave up 0 bases and V 6 bases, and 2 bases lay outside the gene matches. The CDR3 length is 15 residues. This CDR3 is CASSDRGPSYNEQFF. CDR3 DNA: TGTGCCAGCAGCGACAGGGGGCCCTCCTACAATGAGCAGTTCTTC.

In this sample, this clonotype turned up a few times. The chain's CDR3 is CASSGAGGTELFF. The DNA for the CDR3 is TGCGCCAGCAGCGGGGCGGGCGGTACGGAGCTGTTTTTT. The chain couples TRBV4-1 to TRBJ2-2; D may match TRBD1 or TRBD2 (5 bases each). Trimming left V 5 bases short and J 10 bases short, with 14 bases between. Germline V gene lookup returns CDR1 MGHRA and CDR2 YSYEKL. CDR3 length: 13 residues.

The chain joins TRBV10-3 to TRBJ2-3; 13 positions agree with TRBD2. The V gene's germline CDR1 is ENHRY and CDR2 SYGVKD. The V and J ends lost 3 bases and 4 bases, in that order; junction bases with no gene match: 7. The CDR3 consists of 17 residues. The CDR3 nucleotides read TGTGCCATCAGTGACGGACTAGCGGGAGTAAGCGCAGATACGCAGTATTTT. Protein product: CAISDGLAGVSADTQYF.

The chain employs TRBV20-1 and TRBJ2-4; D unclear. CDR3 length equals 11 residues. The V gene's germline CDR1 is DFQATT and CDR2 SNEGSKA (reference sequence). V lost 5 bases and J lost 10, with 12 bases in between. For the CDR3, the DNA is TGCAGTGCTCGCGTTCGCGGAATTCAGTACTTC. Encoded protein: CSARVRGIQYF.

The chain has TRBV20-1 and TRBJ2-1, with 9 nucleotides matching TRBD2. Trimming removed 3 bases from V and 7 bases from J; junction bases left unmatched: 13. The CDR3 runs 16 residues. Germline V gives CDR1 DFQATT, CDR2 SNEGSKA (reference sequence). The CDR3 region has the DNA TGCAGTGCTAGGTCCTCGGGGCGGGGGGGATCGAATGAGCAGTTCTTC. Translated, it gives CSARSSGRGGSNEQFF.

This clonotype was observed a handful of times. The chain carries TRBV29-1 and TRBJ2-3, with a possible D match to TRBD1 (6 bases). Trimming stripped 8 bases from V and 3 bases from J, with 15 bases between. This CDR3 has 13 residues. Germline loops: CDR1 SQVTM, CDR2 ANQGSEA. The CDR3 region is CSSRGRGTDTQYF. CDR3 bases: TGCAGCTCCAGGGGAAGGGGGACAGATACGCAGTATTTT.

The chain links TRBV7-3 to TRBJ2-5, with TRBD1 as a possible D gene (5 bases). The CDR3 runs to 14 residues. Trimming took 5 bases from V and 1 from J, leaving 11 bases between them. CDR1 and CDR2 from the germline V gene are SGHTA and FQGTGA. This CDR3 is CASSETDSQETQYF. The CDR3 nucleotides read TGTGCCAGCAGCGAGACCGACAGCCAAGAGACCCAGTACTTC.

The rearrangement joins TRBV20-1 to TRBJ2-7; 7 nucleotides line up with TRBD1. V was clipped by 5 bases and J by 4 bases; unmatched bases: 5. CDR1 is DFQATT, CDR2 SNEGSKA, per germline (reference sequence). The CDR3 length is 12 residues. CDR3 region: CSAGDSGYEQYF. The CDR3 DNA sequence: TGCAGTGCTGGGGACAGCGGTTACGAGCAGTACTTC.

This clonotype was detected many times. The chain combines TRBV11-2 with TRBJ2-3, with 11 bases matching TRBD2. Germline V gene data show CDR1 as SGHAT and CDR2 as FQNNGV. The trim removed 6 bases at V and 0 bases at J, leaving 2 bases unmatched. The CDR3 covers 15 residues. The CDR3, as DNA: TGTGCCAGCAGTCTAGCGGGGGGAAGCACAGATACGCAGTATTTT. Translated, it gives CASSLAGGSTDTQYF.

This clonotype was seen a few times. The rearrangement links TRBV6-1 to TRBJ2-5; 7 nucleotides line up with TRBD1. The V and J ends lost 6 bases and 1 base, in that order; junction bases with no gene match: 5. The CDR3 totals 14 residues. Germline CDR1 reads MNHNS; CDR2 reads SASEGT. The CDR3 DNA reads as TGTGCCAGCAGACTACAGGGGCTCCAAGAGACCCAGTACTTC. This translates into CASRLQGLQETQYF.

The chain employs TRBV2 and TRBJ2-7; D possibly corresponds to TRBD2 (6 bases). The CDR3 has 13 amino acids. Trimming took off 4 bases at V and 6 bases at J, with 13 bases between the two ends. The germline gives CDR1 SNHLY, CDR2 FYNNEI. CDR3 residues: CASSVYLATEQYF. The CDR3 DNA follows: TGTGCCAGCAGTGTCTACCTAGCGACCGAGCAGTACTTC.

The genes are TRBV14 and TRBJ2-1; D ambiguous. This CDR3 spans 15 amino acids. V was clipped by 4 bases and J by 0 bases, with 10 bases between them. Germline CDR1 is SGHDN and CDR2 is FVKESK. CDR3 sequence: CASSLSRNSYNEQFF. CDR3 coding DNA: TGTGCCAGCAGCCTCTCTAGAAACTCCTACAATGAGCAGTTCTTC.

A few counts support this clonotype. This sequence joins TRBV12-3 or TRBV12-4 and TRBJ2-6; D possibly uses TRBD1 or TRBD2 (6 bases each). This CDR3 has 17 amino acids. V gave up 6 bases and J gave up 5 bases, with 20 bases separating them. For the CDR3, the DNA is TGTGCCAGCAGCCTAGGGGGGACACACCCTAGGGCCAACGTCCTGACTTTC. It specifies CASSLGGTHPRANVLTF.

In its sample, this clonotype was seen a few times. The V gene is TRBV27, the J gene TRBJ2-1; D is unclear. The J call is doubtful: the DNA matches TRBJ2-7 better. The CDR3 sequence is 13 residues long. CDR1 and CDR2 (germline): MNHEY, SMNVEV (reference sequence). In nucleotides, the CDR3 is TGTGCCAGCAGTCAAAAGTCTACCTACGAGCAGTACTTC. This codes for CASSQKSTYEQYF.

This clonotype came up a few times. V and J are TRBV28 and TRBJ2-5, with 8 nucleotides matching TRBD2. The DNA end lines up better with TRBJ2-7; the J call may be wrong. The CDR3 is 14 residues long. Germline V gene sequence: CDR1 MDHEN, CDR2 SYDVKM. CDR3 bases: TGTGCCAGCAGTTTCCGGCGGGAGGTAGGCGAGCAGTACTTC. This codes for CASSFRREVGEQYF.

This clonotype was found a few times. The rearrangement uses TRBV11-1 and TRBJ2-1; no reliable D call. Germline CDR1 SGHAT, CDR2 FQDESV (reference sequence). V gave up 5 bases and J gave up 6 bases, with 11 bases separating them. The CDR3 consists of 13 residues. The CDR3 region is CASSPPPFNEQFF. The DNA of the CDR3 is TGTGCCAGCAGCCCGCCCCCATTCAATGAGCAGTTCTTC. The variable domain in full, completed from reference TRBV11-1 and TRBJ2-1, reads EAEVAQSPRYKITEKSQAVAFWCDPISGHATLYWYRQILGQGPELLVQFQDESVVDDSQLPKDRFSAERLKGVDSTLKIQPAELGDSAMYLCASSPPPFNEQFFGPGTRLTVL.

The rearrangement joins TRBV3-1 to TRBJ1-5; no clear D gene. The CDR3 length is 14 residues. Trimming took off 0 bases at V and 3 bases at J, with 6 bases between the two ends. Per the germline V gene, CDR1 is LGHDT and CDR2 is YNNKEL (reference sequence). This CDR3 is CASSQEGLNQPQHF. CDR3 DNA: TGTGCCAGCAGCCAAGAAGGACTCAATCAGCCCCAGCATTTT.

The rearrangement uses TRBV6-2 or TRBV6-3 and TRBJ2-1; D possibly corresponds to TRBD1 (6 bases). Germline CDR1 reads MNHEY; CDR2 reads SVGEGT. The V end lost 4 bases, the J end lost 7 bases, and 17 bases lay between the germline ends. CDR3 length equals 15 residues. The CDR3: CASSSTGQGTNEQFF. The CDR3 bases are TGTGCCAGCAGTTCCACGGGACAAGGAACGAATGAGCAGTTCTTC.

The chain recombines TRBV20-1 with TRBJ2-7; 12 nucleotides agree with TRBD1. V was clipped by 5 bases and J by 5 bases; unmatched bases: 7. CDR3 length equals 14 residues. CDR1 DFQATT and CDR2 SNEGSKA come from the germline V gene (reference sequence). The CDR3 here is CSALPGQGADEQYF. In DNA, the CDR3 is TGCAGTGCTCTTCCGGGACAGGGGGCGGACGAGCAGTACTTC.

This chain uses TRBV7-2 with TRBJ2-1; 12 bases align to TRBD2. Trimming took 6 bases from V and 7 from J; bases not matched to a gene: 10. The CDR3 has 16 amino acids. Germline CDR1 is SGHTA and CDR2 is FQGNSA. The CDR3 DNA reads TGTGCCAGCAGATCGCTAGCGGGAGGGCCGAGGAATGAGCAGTTCTTC. Its protein is CASRSLAGGPRNEQFF.

A note on this clonotype: The junction differs from germline at one of its ends, possibly a read error. The J gene is TRBJ2-7, the V gene TRBV29-1; 10 positions match TRBD2. The J call is uncertain, as TRBJ2-1 better fits the DNA end. The CDR3 consists of 14 residues. CDR1 SQVTM and CDR2 ANQGSEA come from the germline V gene. CDR3 sequence: CTFGWGTSDNEQFF. The CDR3 DNA reads TGTACCTTCGGGTGGGGGACTAGCGACAATGAGCAGTTCTTC.

The V gene is TRBV2, the J gene TRBJ2-7; TRBD2 aligns across 9 bases. Looked up from germline, CDR1 is SNHLY and CDR2 is FYNNEI. The junction had 3 bases not matched to a gene; V was cut back by 6 bases and J by 0 bases. The CDR3 is 14 amino acids. CDR3 loop: CASRLAGNSYEQYF. The CDR3, as DNA: TGTGCCAGCAGGCTAGCGGGGAACTCCTACGAGCAGTACTTC. The full variable domain, in which reference TRBV2 and TRBJ2-7 provide the parts outside the CDR3, is EPEVTQTPSHQVTQMGQEVILRCVPISNHLYFYWYRQILGQKVEFLVSFYNNEISEKSEIFDDQFSVERPDGSNFTLKIRSTKLEDSAMYFCASRLAGNSYEQYFGPGTRLTVT.

The V call is TRBV29-1, the J call TRBJ2-3, with D possibly matching TRBD1 (6 bases). CDR3 length: 13 residues. Germline values: CDR1 SQVTM, CDR2 ANQGSEA. Trimming removed 3 bases from V and 3 bases from J, with 10 bases in between. The CDR3 bases are TGCAGCGTTGATCACAGGGCAACAGATACGCAGTATTTT. This sequence encodes CSVDHRATDTQYF.